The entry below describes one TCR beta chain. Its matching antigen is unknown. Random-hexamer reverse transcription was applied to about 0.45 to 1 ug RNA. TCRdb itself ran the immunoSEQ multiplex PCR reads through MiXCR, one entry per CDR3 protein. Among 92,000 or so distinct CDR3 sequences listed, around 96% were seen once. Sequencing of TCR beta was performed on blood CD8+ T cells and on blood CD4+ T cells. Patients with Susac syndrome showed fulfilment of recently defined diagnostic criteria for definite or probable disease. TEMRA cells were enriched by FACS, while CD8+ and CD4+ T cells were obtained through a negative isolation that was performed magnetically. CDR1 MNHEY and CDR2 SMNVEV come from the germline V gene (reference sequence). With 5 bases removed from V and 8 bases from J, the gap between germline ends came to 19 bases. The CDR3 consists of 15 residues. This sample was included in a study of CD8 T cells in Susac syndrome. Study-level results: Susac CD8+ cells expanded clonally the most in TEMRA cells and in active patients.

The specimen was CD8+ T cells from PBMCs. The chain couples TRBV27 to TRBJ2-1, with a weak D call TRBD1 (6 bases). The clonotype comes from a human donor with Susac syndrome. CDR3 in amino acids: CASSVSTGRVDEQFF. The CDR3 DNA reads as TGTGCCAGCAGTGTCTCAACAGGGAGAGTGGATGAGCAGTTCTTC.